This T cell receptor (beta chain) was recovered during a study of T cells in Graves' hyperthyroidism and ophthalmopathy. This CDR3 comprises 15 residues. Germline V gene lookup returns CDR1 MNHEY and CDR2 SMNVEV (reference sequence). Trimming took 2 bases from V and 3 from J, leaving 13 bases between them. This clonotype was detected ten times or more. It was RNA transcripts that yielded the amplified TCR beta CDR3 regions. The HTBI set primed first-round TCR CDR3 RT-PCR. One entry per CDR3 protein, called by TCRdb with MiXCR from the multiplex PCR reads. The sample yields over 250,000 distinct CDR3 sequences, roughly an eighth seen once. It was uncontrolled infection, other autoimmune disease, pregnancy or lactation that excluded patients. Diagnostic assessment was based on clinical symptoms, serum thyroxine and TRAb, thyroid ultrasound and orbital computed tomography. The PBMCs had their origin in around 9.1 ml of fresh peripheral blood.

The receptor was isolated from a woman in her thirties or forties with Graves' ophthalmopathy. This chain joins TRBV27 and TRBJ2-5, with D tentatively TRBD2 (5 bases). What was sequenced was blood. The CDR3 spells CASSLVHGAEETQYF. CDR3 nucleotide sequence: TGTGCCAGCAGTTTAGTCCATGGAGCGGAAGAGACCCAGTACTTC.